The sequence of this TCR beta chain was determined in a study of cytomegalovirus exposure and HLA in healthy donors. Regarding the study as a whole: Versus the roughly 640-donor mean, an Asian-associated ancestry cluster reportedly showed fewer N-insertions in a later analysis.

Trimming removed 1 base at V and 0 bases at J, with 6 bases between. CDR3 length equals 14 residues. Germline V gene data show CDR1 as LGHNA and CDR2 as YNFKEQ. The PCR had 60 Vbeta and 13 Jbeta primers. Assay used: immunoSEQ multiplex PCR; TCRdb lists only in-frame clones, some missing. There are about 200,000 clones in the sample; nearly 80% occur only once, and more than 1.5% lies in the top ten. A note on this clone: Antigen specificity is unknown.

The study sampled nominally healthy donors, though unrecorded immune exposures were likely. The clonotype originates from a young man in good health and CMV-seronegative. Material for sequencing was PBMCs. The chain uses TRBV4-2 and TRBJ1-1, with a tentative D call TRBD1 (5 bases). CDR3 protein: CASSQGQMNTEAFF. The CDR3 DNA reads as TGTGCCAGCAGCCAAGGACAGATGAACACTGAAGCTTTCTTT.